The next 10 T cell receptor beta chains were all read from a single sample in a study of OX40 agonist ivuxolimab in advanced cancers. Sequencing used immunoSEQ multiplex PCR; TCRdb keeps in-frame clones, though not all of them. Among about 60,000 clones listed, 86% were seen once. Sequencing used CD4+ or CD8+ T cells sorted from blood, obtained in a trial of the OX40 agonist ivuxolimab. The receptor source for this set is an adult with an advanced solid tumor such as melanoma, head and neck, liver or kidney cancer.

The chain couples TRBV7-7 to TRBJ2-5, with a possible D match to TRBD1 (5 bases). CDR1 and CDR2 from the germline V gene are SSHAT and FNYEAQ (reference sequence). V was pared by 5 bases and J by 1 base, with 8 bases between. The CDR3 runs 13 residues. Here the CDR3 DNA reads TGTGCCAGCAGCACCGACAGCCAAGAGACCCAGTACTTC. This gives the protein CASSTDSQETQYF.

The V call is TRBV7-2, the J call TRBJ1-1, with D uncertain. Germline assignment: CDR1 SGHTA and CDR2 FQGNSA. The CDR3 sequence is 13 residues long. The V end was cut by 3 bases, the J end by 0 bases, with 5 bases between. CDR3 sequence: CASSFTLNTEAFF. CDR3 bases: TGTGCCAGCAGCTTCACCCTGAACACTGAAGCTTTCTTT. Combining the CDR3 with reference TRBV7-2 and TRBJ1-1 gives the whole variable domain GAGVSQSPSNKVTEKGKDVELRCDPISGHTALYWYRQSLGQGLEFLIYFQGNSAPDKSGLPSDRFSAERTGGSVSTLTIQRTQQEDSAVYLCASSFTLNTEAFFGQGTRLTVV.

V is TRBV6-1 and J is TRBJ1-5; D is perhaps TRBD1 (5 bases). V lost 6 bases and J 5 bases, leaving 11 bases between the germline ends. The CDR3 is 13 amino acids. CDR1 is MNHNS and CDR2 is SASEGT in the germline V gene. CDR3 sequence: CASRSGPHQPQHF. In DNA form, the CDR3 reads TGTGCCAGCAGGTCGGGGCCTCATCAGCCCCAGCATTTT.

This clone is a singleton in its sample. The CDR3 coding sequence is TGTGCCAGCAGTTACTCGGTGTTTGGACAGCCCCAGCATTTT. Its protein is CASSYSVFGQPQHF. The V and J genes are TRBV6-5 and TRBJ1-5; D unclear. This CDR3 has 14 amino acids. Trimming removed 0 bases at V and 7 bases at J, with 10 bases between. Germline-derived CDR1 and CDR2 are MNHEY and SVGAGI.

J is TRBJ1-2 and V is TRBV7-9, with TRBD1 matching over 8 bases. Germline loops: CDR1 SEHNR, CDR2 FQNEAQ (reference sequence). This CDR3 has 12 amino acids. The trim removed 5 bases at V and 7 bases at J, leaving 3 bases unmatched. CDR3 coding DNA: TGTGCCAGCAGCGCGACAGGGGTTGGCTACACCTTC. It codes for CASSATGVGYTF.

This clone was found once. The chain carries TRBV11-1 and TRBJ2-3, with a tentative D call TRBD1 (6 bases). This CDR3 spans 14 amino acids. The germline V gene encodes CDR1 SGHAT and CDR2 FQDESV (reference sequence). Trimming removed 3 bases at V and 2 bases at J, with 9 bases between. The CDR3 protein is CASSLDSPTDTQYF. The CDR3 DNA follows: TGTGCCAGCAGCTTGGACAGCCCCACAGATACGCAGTATTTT.

This clone was found once. The chain couples TRBV7-6 to TRBJ1-5; D remains ambiguous. V lost 1 base and J 6 bases, leaving 4 bases between the germline ends. The CDR3 runs 12 residues. Germline lookup yields CDR1 SGHVS and CDR2 FNYEAQ. The CDR3 coding sequence is TGTGCCAGCAGCTTAGAAGGTCAGCCCCAGCATTTT. Translated, it gives CASSLEGQPQHF.

The chain has TRBV5-1 and TRBJ1-4, with TRBD1 identical over 9 bases. V shed 4 bases and J 5 bases; nucleotides not matched to a gene: 9. The CDR3 has 16 residues. Germline CDR1 and CDR2: SGHRS and YFSETQ. The DNA for the CDR3 is TGCGCCAGCAGCCCAAACCCCGGGACAGGGAATGAAAAACTGTTTTTT. Its translation is CASSPNPGTGNEKLFF.

The chain couples TRBV5-1 to TRBJ1-1; D gene ambiguous. Germline V gene data show CDR1 as SGHRS and CDR2 as YFSETQ. V was pared by 0 bases and J by 1 base, with 7 bases between. This CDR3 spans 14 amino acids. The CDR3 spells CASSLAPPNTEAFF. The DNA for the CDR3 is TGCGCCAGCAGCTTGGCACCGCCGAACACTGAAGCTTTCTTT. The variable domain in full, with the rest retrieved from reference TRBV5-1 and TRBJ1-1, is KAGVTQTPRYLIKTRGQQVTLSCSPISGHRSVSWYQQTPGQGLQFLFEYFSETQRNKGNFPGRFSGRQFSNSRSEMNVSTLELGDSALYLCASSLAPPNTEAFFGQGTRLTVV.

V gene TRBV5-1 combines with J gene TRBJ2-7; tentative D call: TRBD2 (6 bases). The CDR3 is made up of 13 amino acids. V dropped 2 bases and J dropped 2 bases, with 8 bases sitting between them. The germline CDR1 and CDR2 sequences are SGHRS and YFSETQ. The CDR3 bases are TGCGCCAGCAGCTTTGGGGGGACCTACGAGCAGTACTTC. Its translation is CASSFGGTYEQYF. The full variable domain, with the rest looked up from reference TRBV5-1 and TRBJ2-7, is KAGVTQTPRYLIKTRGQQVTLSCSPISGHRSVSWYQQTPGQGLQFLFEYFSETQRNKGNFPGRFSGRQFSNSRSEMNVSTLELGDSALYLCASSFGGTYEQYFGPGTRLTVT.